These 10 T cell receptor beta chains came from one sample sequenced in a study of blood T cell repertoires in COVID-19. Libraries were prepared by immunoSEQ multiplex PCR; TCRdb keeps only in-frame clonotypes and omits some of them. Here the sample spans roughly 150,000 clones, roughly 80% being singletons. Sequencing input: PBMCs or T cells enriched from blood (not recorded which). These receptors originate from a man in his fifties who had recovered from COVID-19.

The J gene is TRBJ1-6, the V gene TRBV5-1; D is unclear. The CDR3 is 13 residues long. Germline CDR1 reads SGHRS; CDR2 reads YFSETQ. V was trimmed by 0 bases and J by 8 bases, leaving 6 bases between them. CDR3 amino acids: CASSLGGDSPLHF. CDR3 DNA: TGCGCCAGCAGCTTGGGCGGAGATTCACCCCTCCACTTT.

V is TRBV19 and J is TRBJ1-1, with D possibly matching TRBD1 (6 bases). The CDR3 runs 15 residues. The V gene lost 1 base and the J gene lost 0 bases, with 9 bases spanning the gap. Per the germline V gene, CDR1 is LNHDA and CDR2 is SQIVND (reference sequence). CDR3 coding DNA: TGTGCCAGTAGTATAGGTCCAGGGGTGAACACTGAAGCTTTCTTT. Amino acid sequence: CASSIGPGVNTEAFF.

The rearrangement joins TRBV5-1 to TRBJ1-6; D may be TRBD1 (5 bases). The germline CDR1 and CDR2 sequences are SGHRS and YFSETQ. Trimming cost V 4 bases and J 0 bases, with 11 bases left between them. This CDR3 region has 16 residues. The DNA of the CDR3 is TGCGCCAGCAGCGGGGGGAGCAGCTCCTATAATTCACCCCTCCACTTT. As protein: CASSGGSSSYNSPLHF.

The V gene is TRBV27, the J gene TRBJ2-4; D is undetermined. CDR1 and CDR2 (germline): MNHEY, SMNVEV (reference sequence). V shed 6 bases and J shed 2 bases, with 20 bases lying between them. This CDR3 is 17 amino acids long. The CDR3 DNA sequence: TGTGCCAGCAGCCCCCTAGGCGAGATTGGGTCCAAAAACATTCAGTACTTC. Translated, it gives CASSPLGEIGSKNIQYF.

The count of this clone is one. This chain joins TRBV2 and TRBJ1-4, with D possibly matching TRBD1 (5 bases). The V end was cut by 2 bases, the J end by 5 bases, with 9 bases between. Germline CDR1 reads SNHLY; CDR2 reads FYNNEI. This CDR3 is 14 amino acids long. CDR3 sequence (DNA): TGTGCCAGCAGTGAAAACGGGGGGAATGAAAAACTGTTTTTT. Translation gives CASSENGGNEKLFF.

The chain's CDR3 is CASSRDRVGEKLFF. The CDR3 bases are TGCGCCAGCAGCCGAGACAGGGTGGGAGAAAAACTGTTTTTT. This rearrangement joins TRBV4-3 to TRBJ1-4; 7 bases are shared with TRBD1. The germline gives CDR1 LGHNA, CDR2 YSLEER. The CDR3 loop spans 14 amino acids. With 4 bases clipped from V and 8 bases from J, the junction kept 7 bases outside the gene matches.

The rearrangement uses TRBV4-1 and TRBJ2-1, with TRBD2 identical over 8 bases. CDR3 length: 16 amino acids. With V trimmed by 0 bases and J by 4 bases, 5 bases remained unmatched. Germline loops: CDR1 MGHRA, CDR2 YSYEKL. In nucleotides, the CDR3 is TGCGCCAGCAGCCAAGATGTCGGGGGGGGTTACAATGAGCAGTTCTTC. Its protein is CASSQDVGGGYNEQFF.

The DNA of the CDR3 is TGTGCCAGTAGTGACGGAGGGCGGACTGAAGCTTTCTTT. This encodes CASSDGGRTEAFF. J is TRBJ1-1 and V is TRBV19; D unresolved. The CDR3 length is 13 residues. CDR1 and CDR2 (germline): LNHDA, SQIVND (reference sequence). Trimming pared 5 bases from V and 5 bases from J, leaving 12 bases between.

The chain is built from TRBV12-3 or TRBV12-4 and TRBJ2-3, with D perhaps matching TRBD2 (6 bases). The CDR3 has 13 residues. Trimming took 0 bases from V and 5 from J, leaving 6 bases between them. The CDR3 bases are TGTGCCAGCAGTTTAGCGCGGGGAGATACGCAGTATTTT. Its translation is CASSLARGDTQYF.

The CDR3 is CASSATGGYGYTF. For the CDR3, the DNA is TGTGCCAGCAGTGCGACAGGGGGCTATGGCTACACCTTC. This chain links TRBV27 with TRBJ1-2, with 9 bases identical to TRBD1. Germline V lookup: CDR1 MNHEY, CDR2 SMNVEV (reference sequence). V lost 5 bases to trimming and J lost 4 bases; unmatched junction nucleotides: 2. The CDR3 has 13 amino acids.